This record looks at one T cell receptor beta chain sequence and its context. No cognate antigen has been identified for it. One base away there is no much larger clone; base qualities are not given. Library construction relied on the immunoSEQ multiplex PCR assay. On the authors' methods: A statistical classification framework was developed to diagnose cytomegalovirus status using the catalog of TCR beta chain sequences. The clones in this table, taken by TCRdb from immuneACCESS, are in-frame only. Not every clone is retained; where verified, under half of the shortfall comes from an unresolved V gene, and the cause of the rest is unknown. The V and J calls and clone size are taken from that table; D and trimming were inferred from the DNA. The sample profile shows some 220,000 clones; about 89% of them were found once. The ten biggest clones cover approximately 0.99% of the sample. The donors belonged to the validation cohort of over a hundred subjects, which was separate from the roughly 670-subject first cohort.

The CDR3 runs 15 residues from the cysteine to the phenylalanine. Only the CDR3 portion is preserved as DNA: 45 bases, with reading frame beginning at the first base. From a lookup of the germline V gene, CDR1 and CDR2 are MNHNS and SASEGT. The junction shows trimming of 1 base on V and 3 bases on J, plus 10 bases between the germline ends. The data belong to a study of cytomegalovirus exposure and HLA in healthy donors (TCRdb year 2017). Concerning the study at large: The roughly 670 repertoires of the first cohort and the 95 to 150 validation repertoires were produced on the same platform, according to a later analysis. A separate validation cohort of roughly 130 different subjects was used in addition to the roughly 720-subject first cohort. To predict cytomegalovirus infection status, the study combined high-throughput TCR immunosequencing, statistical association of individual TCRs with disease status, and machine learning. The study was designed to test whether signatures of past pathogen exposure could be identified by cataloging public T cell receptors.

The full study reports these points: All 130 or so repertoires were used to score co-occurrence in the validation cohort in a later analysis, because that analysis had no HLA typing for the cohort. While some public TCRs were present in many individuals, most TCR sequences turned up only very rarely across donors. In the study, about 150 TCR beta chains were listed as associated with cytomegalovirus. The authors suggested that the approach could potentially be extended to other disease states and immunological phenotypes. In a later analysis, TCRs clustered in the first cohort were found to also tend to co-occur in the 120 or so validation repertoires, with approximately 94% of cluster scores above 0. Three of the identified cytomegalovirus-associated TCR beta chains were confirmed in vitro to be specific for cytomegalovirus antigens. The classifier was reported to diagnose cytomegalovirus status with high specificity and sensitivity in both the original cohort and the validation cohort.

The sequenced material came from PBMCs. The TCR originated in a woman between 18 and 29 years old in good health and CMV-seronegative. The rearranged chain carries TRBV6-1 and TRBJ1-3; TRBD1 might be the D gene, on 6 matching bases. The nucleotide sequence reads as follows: TGTGCCAGCAGTGAAGTAGCAGGGGTTGGAAACACCATATATTTT. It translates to CASSEVAGVGNTIYF.